The 22 T cell receptor beta chains given below trace back to one sample, sequenced in a study of T-cell memory formation after mild COVID-19. One entry per CDR3 protein, called by TCRdb with MiXCR from the 5' RACE reads. The data show 400,000 to 500,000 distinct CDR3 sequences, under 20% seen once. Sample: PBMCs or a T cell subset sorted from them (not recorded which). The receptor source for this set is a man between 18 and 35 years old who had mild COVID-19 (a few samples of this study predate the infection). Cell type and time point are not known.

Only a few counts were recorded for this clonotype. The CDR3 DNA sequence: TGTGCCAGCAGCTTAGAGGCTACTAGCGGGGCGCAGTATTTT. Translated: CASSLEATSGAQYF. This chain connects TRBV7-2 to TRBJ2-3, with TRBD2 matching over 10 bases. Germline V gene data show CDR1 as SGHTA and CDR2 as FQGNSA. This CDR3 has 14 residues. Germline trimming cut 1 base from V and 10 bases from J; bases unmatched to any gene: 5.

This chain links TRBV20-1 with TRBJ2-1, with a tentative D call TRBD2 (5 bases). The CDR3 has 14 residues. Deletions cut 0 bases from V and 5 bases from J, with 11 bases between. Germline CDR1 is DFQATT and CDR2 is SNEGSKA (reference sequence). The CDR3 loop reads CSARDFLAHNEQFF. Here the CDR3 DNA reads TGCAGTGCTAGAGACTTTCTAGCCCACAATGAGCAGTTCTTC.

In this sample, this clonotype turned up a few times. The genes are TRBV7-2 and TRBJ1-2; D is possibly TRBD1 (6 bases). Germline V lookup: CDR1 SGHTA, CDR2 FQGNSA. V was trimmed by 3 bases and J by 4 bases, leaving 12 bases between them. The CDR3 extends over 14 amino acids. CDR3 sequence (DNA): TGTGCCAGCAGCTTTCAAGGACAGCTCTATGGCTACACCTTC. Its translation: CASSFQGQLYGYTF. Based on the CDR3 plus reference TRBV7-2 and TRBJ1-2, the full variable domain is GAGVSQSPSNKVTEKGKDVELRCDPISGHTALYWYRQSLGQGLEFLIYFQGNSAPDKSGLPSDRFSAERTGGSVSTLTIQRTQQEDSAVYLCASSFQGQLYGYTFGSGTRLTVV.

This clonotype was counted only a few times. CDR3 in amino acids: CASSPLEFYEQYF. The CDR3 DNA reads TGTGCCAGCTCACCTTTGGAGTTCTACGAGCAGTACTTC. This chain uses TRBV18 with TRBJ2-7; no clear D. The CDR3 sequence is 13 residues long. Trimming shortened V by 3 bases and J by 3 bases, and 9 bases separated the two germline ends. From germline, CDR1 is KGHSH and CDR2 LQKENI.

V gene TRBV19 combines with J gene TRBJ1-5, with a weak D call TRBD1 (6 bases). Trimming stripped 0 bases from V and 5 bases from J, with 14 bases between. There are 16 residues in the CDR3. The germline V gene has CDR1 LNHDA and CDR2 SQIVND (reference sequence). DNA of the CDR3: TGTGCCAGTAGTATAGATGGGGGGACACCCGATCAGCCCCAGCATTTT. As protein: CASSIDGGTPDQPQHF.

This clonotype was counted a few times. The chain uses TRBV20-1 and TRBJ2-7, with 7 bases identical to TRBD2. Germline lookup yields CDR1 DFQATT and CDR2 SNEGSKA (reference sequence). The CDR3 extends over 14 amino acids. The junction had 11 bases not matched to a gene; V was cut back by 5 bases and J by 4 bases. The CDR3 coding sequence is TGCAGTGCTGGAGGGGTGAGCGGGGTATACGAGCAGTACTTC. This gives the protein CSAGGVSGVYEQYF.

The chain combines TRBV30 with TRBJ1-4, with 7 bases that match TRBD1. This CDR3 is built from 14 residues. Germline V CDR1 and CDR2: GTSNPN, SVGIG (reference sequence). Losses at the gene ends were 2 bases for V and 9 bases for J; bases not matched to a gene: 9. In DNA form, the CDR3 reads TGTGCCTGGAGTATGGCCGGGACAGACAAAAAACTGTTTTTT. Its protein product is CAWSMAGTDKKLFF.

The chain has TRBV5-6 and TRBJ1-2; no firm D call. Germline lookup yields CDR1 SGHDT and CDR2 YYEEEE. CDR3 length: 12 amino acids. Trimming pared 1 base from V and 8 bases from J, leaving 9 bases between. CDR3 sequence (DNA): TGTGCCAGCAGCTTGCTACTCGGAGGCTACACCTTC. This translates into CASSLLLGGYTF.

The chain uses TRBV20-1 and TRBJ2-1; tentatively, D is TRBD2 (7 bases). Trimming pared 0 bases from V and 6 bases from J, leaving 18 bases between. The CDR3 has 16 amino acids. The germline V gene has CDR1 DFQATT and CDR2 SNEGSKA (reference sequence). The CDR3 coding sequence is TGCAGTGCTAGAGATCTCCGGGGGGCGGCAGTCAATGAGCAGTTCTTC. Encoded protein: CSARDLRGAAVNEQFF.

This clonotype was observed a few times. The chain links TRBV20-1 to TRBJ2-6, with TRBD1 matching over 8 bases. Trimming took 6 bases from V and 2 from J; bases not matched to a gene: 6. This CDR3 contains 15 residues. Germline lookup yields CDR1 DFQATT and CDR2 SNEGSKA (reference sequence). The CDR3, as DNA: TGCAGTGCCACGGACAGGGTGGCTGGGGCCAACGTCCTGACTTTC. This encodes CSATDRVAGANVLTF.

The J gene is TRBJ2-2, the V gene TRBV9; TRBD1 agrees at 7 bases. Unmatched junction bases numbered 11, after V lost 3 bases and J lost 0 bases. CDR3 length: 18 residues. Germline CDR1 SGDLS, CDR2 YYNGEE. The CDR3 sequence: CASSGSAGQATNTGELFF. CDR3 bases: TGTGCCAGCAGCGGGTCAGCCGGACAGGCAACGAACACCGGGGAGCTGTTTTTT.

The chain uses TRBV7-9 and TRBJ2-7, with D possibly being TRBD2 (5 bases). CDR1 is SEHNR and CDR2 is FQNEAQ in the germline V gene (reference sequence). The V and J ends lost 3 bases and 2 bases respectively, with 8 bases between them. The length of the CDR3 is 13 residues. The CDR3 protein is CASSFGNTYEQYV. In DNA, the CDR3 is TGTGCCAGCAGCTTCGGGAATACCTACGAGCAGTACGTC.

This clonotype has only a few counts. CDR3 DNA sequence: TGTGCCAGCAGTCGACAGGGGATCACTGAAGCTTTCTTT. Its translation is CASSRQGITEAFF. This sequence joins TRBV7-2 and TRBJ1-1; 8 bases are shared with TRBD1. The CDR3 has 13 amino acids. The trim removed 6 bases at V and 4 bases at J, leaving 4 bases unmatched. The V gene's germline CDR1 is SGHTA and CDR2 FQGNSA.

About this clonotype: A much larger clonotype is one base distant, so this may be a read error. The rearrangement uses TRBV6-5 and TRBJ2-5; no definite D call. Germline V gives CDR1 MNHEY, CDR2 SVGAGI. CDR3 length: 11 amino acids. The CDR3 DNA reads TGTGCCAGCAGTTACCACGAGACCCAGTACTTC. Translated: CASSYHETQYF.

This chain connects TRBV27 to TRBJ2-7; 7 nucleotides agree with TRBD1. V was clipped by 2 bases and J by 5 bases; unmatched bases: 6. The CDR3 sequence is 14 residues long. Germline CDR1 is MNHEY and CDR2 is SMNVEV (reference sequence). The CDR3 DNA reads TGTGCCAGCAGTTTAGCAGGGGGTGTGCACGAGCAGTACTTC. Encoded protein: CASSLAGGVHEQYF.

The J gene is TRBJ2-7, the V gene TRBV7-2; D may be TRBD1 or TRBD2 (5 bases each). Germline CDR1 reads SGHTA; CDR2 reads FQGNSA. The length of the CDR3 is 14 residues. V was cut by 0 bases and J by 2 bases, with 8 bases left in between. CDR3 nucleotides: TGTGCCAGCAGCTTAGCGGGACCCACCTACGAGCAGTACGTC. Translated: CASSLAGPTYEQYV.

This clonotype was found many times. The genes are TRBV7-2 and TRBJ2-1, with D possibly called TRBD1 or TRBD2 (5 bases each). The CDR3 loop spans 14 amino acids. Trimming pared 1 base from V and 10 bases from J, leaving 14 bases between. The germline gives CDR1 SGHTA, CDR2 FQGNSA. The CDR3 here is CASSLVLGVNEQFF. CDR3 DNA sequence: TGTGCCAGCAGCTTAGTTTTGGGGGTTAACGAGCAGTTCTTC.

This clonotype has a handful of counts. This chain connects TRBV7-6 to TRBJ1-4; D is unresolved. The germline V gene has CDR1 SGHVS and CDR2 FNYEAQ. With 5 bases removed from V and 6 bases from J, the gap between germline ends came to 7 bases. The CDR3 is made up of 12 amino acids. This CDR3 reads CASSLPYEKLFF. The CDR3 nucleotides read TGTGCCAGCAGCCTCCCTTATGAAAAACTGTTTTTT.

J is TRBJ1-4 and V is TRBV7-2, with TRBD1 as a possible D gene (5 bases). Between the trimmed V and J ends, which lost 4 bases and 0 bases, there was a span of 18 bases. CDR1 is SGHTA, CDR2 FQGNSA, per germline. This CDR3 has 18 amino acids. The CDR3 DNA reads TGTGCCAGCAGCTCAGCCGGGAGGGGAGTGGCAACTAATGAAAAACTGTTTTTT. Residues: CASSSAGRGVATNEKLFF.

The genes are TRBV7-2 and TRBJ2-3, with 9 bases lining up with TRBD2. This CDR3 comprises 16 residues. Germline trimming cut 4 bases from V and 4 bases from J; bases unmatched to any gene: 9. Germline lookup yields CDR1 SGHTA and CDR2 FQGNSA. The CDR3 bases are TGTGCCAGCAGCTCCTCGCAGAGCGGGGGGTCAGATACGCAGTATTTT. It yields the protein CASSSSQSGGSDTQYF. The variable domain in full, completed from reference TRBV7-2 and TRBJ2-3, reads GAGVSQSPSNKVTEKGKDVELRCDPISGHTALYWYRQSLGQGLEFLIYFQGNSAPDKSGLPSDRFSAERTGGSVSTLTIQRTQQEDSAVYLCASSSSQSGGSDTQYFGPGTRLTVL.

V is TRBV21-1 and J is TRBJ2-7; the table's TRBD1 call for D was not verified on the DNA. TRBV21-1 is a pseudogene. The CDR3 totals 11 residues. CDR3 sequence: CASQGGDEQYF. The CDR3 DNA reads as TGTGCCAGTCAAGGGGGCGACGAGCAGTACTTC.

At least ten counts were recorded for this clonotype. The rearrangement uses TRBV4-2 and TRBJ2-7; no clear D gene. Germline assignment: CDR1 LGHNA and CDR2 YNFKEQ. V shed 1 base and J shed 10 bases, with 11 bases lying between them. The CDR3 extends over 12 amino acids. CDR3 nucleotides: TGTGCCAGCAGCCAAGGGGTACAAGATCAGTACTTC. Residues: CASSQGVQDQYF.